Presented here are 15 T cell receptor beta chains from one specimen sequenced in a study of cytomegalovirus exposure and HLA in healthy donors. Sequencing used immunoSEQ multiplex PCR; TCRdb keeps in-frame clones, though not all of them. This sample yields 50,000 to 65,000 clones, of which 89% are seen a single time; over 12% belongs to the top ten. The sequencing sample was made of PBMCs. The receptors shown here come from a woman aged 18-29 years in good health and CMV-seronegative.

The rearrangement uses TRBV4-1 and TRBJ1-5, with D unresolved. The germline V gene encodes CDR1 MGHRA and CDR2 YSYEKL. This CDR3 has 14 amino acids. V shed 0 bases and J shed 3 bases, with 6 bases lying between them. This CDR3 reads CASSQDAVNQPQHF. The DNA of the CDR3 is TGCGCCAGCAGCCAAGATGCAGTCAATCAGCCCCAGCATTTT.

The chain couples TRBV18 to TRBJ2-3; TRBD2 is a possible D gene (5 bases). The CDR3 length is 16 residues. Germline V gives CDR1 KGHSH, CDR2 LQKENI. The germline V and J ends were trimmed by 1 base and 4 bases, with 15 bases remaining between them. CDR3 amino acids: CASSPLSGIAADTQYF. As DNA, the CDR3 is TGTGCCAGCTCACCACTCTCGGGGATAGCCGCAGATACGCAGTATTTT.

As DNA, the CDR3 is TGTGCCAGCGGACCACAGGGGCCCTCCTACAATGAGCAGTTCTTC. This translates into CASGPQGPSYNEQFF. This chain connects TRBV6-5 to TRBJ2-1, with TRBD1 identical over 7 bases. The CDR3 runs 15 residues. Losses at the gene ends were 8 bases for V and 0 bases for J; bases not matched to a gene: 7. CDR1 and CDR2 from the germline V gene are MNHEY and SVGAGI.

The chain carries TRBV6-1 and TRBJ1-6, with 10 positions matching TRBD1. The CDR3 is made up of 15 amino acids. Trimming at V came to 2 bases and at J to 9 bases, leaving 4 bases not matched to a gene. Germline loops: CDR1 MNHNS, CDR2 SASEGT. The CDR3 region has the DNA TGTGCCAGCAGTGAACTCGGACAGGGGGGTTCACCCCTCCACTTT. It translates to CASSELGQGGSPLHF.

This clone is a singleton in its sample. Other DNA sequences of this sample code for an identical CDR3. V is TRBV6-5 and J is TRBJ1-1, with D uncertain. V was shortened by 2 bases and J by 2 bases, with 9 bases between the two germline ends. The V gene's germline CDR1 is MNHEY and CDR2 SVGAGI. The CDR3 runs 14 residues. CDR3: CASSYTSGNTEAFF. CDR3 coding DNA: TGTGCCAGCAGTTACACCTCAGGAAACACTGAAGCTTTCTTT.

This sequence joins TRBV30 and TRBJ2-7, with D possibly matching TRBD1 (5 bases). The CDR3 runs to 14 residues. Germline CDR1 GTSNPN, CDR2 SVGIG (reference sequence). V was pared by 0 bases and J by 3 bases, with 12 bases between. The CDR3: CAWSVGQGNYEQYF. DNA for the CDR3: TGTGCCTGGAGTGTAGGGCAGGGAAACTACGAGCAGTACTTC.

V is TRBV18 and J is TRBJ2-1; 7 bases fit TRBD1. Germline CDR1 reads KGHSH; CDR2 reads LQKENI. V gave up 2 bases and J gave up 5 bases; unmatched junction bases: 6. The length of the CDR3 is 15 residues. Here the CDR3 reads CASSPDPGTDNEQFF. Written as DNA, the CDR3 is TGTGCCAGCTCACCAGATCCGGGGACAGACAATGAGCAGTTCTTC.

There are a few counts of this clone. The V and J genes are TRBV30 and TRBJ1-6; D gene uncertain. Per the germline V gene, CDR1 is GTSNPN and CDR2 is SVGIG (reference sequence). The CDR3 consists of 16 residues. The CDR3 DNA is TGTGCTGTTCGCACGGTCCTCTCTAACTATAATTCACCCCTCCACTTT. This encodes CAVRTVLSNYNSPLHF.

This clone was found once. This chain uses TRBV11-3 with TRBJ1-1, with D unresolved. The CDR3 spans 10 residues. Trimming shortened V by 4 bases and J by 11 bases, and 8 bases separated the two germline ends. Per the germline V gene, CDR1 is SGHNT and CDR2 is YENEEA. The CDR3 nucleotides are TGTGCCAGCAGCTCCTCCTTCGCTTTCTTT. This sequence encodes CASSSSFAFF. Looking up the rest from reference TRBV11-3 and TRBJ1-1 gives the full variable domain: EAGVVQSPRYKIIEKKQPVAFWCNPISGHNTLYWYLQNLGQGPELLIRYENEEAVDDSQLPKDRFSAERLKGVDSTLKIQPAELGDSAVYLCASSSSFAFFGQGTRLTVV.

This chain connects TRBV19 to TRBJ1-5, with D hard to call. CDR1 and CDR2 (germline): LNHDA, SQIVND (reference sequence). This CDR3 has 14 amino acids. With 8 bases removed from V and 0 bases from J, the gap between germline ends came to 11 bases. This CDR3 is CASQAVYSNQPQHF. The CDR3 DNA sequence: TGTGCCAGTCAGGCAGTCTATAGCAATCAGCCCCAGCATTTT.

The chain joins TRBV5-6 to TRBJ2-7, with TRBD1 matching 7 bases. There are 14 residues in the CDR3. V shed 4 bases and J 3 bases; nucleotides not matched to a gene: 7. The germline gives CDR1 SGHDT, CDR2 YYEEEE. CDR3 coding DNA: TGTGCCAGCAGCGACGGGACAGTATACTACGAGCAGTACTTC. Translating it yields CASSDGTVYYEQYF.

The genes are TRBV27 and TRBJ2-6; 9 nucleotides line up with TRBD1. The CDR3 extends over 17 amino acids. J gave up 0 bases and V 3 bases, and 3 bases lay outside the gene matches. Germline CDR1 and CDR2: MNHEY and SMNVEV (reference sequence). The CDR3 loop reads CASSFRDRVSGANVLTF. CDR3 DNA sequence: TGTGCCAGCAGTTTTAGGGACAGGGTCTCTGGGGCCAACGTCCTGACTTTC.

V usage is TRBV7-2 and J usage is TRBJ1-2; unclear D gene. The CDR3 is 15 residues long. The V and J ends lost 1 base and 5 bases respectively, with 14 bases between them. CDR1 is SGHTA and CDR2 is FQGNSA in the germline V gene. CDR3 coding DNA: TGTGCCAGCAGCTTAGAACGGCAACAACTATATGGCTACACCTTC. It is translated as CASSLERQQLYGYTF. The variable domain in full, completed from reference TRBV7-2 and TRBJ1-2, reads GAGVSQSPSNKVTEKGKDVELRCDPISGHTALYWYRQSLGQGLEFLIYFQGNSAPDKSGLPSDRFSAERTGGSVSTLTIQRTQQEDSAVYLCASSLERQQLYGYTFGSGTRLTVV.

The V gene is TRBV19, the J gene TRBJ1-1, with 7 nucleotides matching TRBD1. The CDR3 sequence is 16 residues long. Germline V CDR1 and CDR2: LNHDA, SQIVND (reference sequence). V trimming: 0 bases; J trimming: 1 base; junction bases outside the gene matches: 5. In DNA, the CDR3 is TGTGCCAGTAGTATAGATCAGGGGGGACGGAACACTGAAGCTTTCTTT. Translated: CASSIDQGGRNTEAFF.

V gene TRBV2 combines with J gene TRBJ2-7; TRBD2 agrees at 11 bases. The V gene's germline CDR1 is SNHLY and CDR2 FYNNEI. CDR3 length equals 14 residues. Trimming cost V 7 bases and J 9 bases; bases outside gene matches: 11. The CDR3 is CASTRFSGRAGQYF. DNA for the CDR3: TGTGCCAGCACAAGATTTAGCGGGAGGGCCGGGCAGTACTTC.